The present entry profiles one TCR beta chain with its context. V was pared by 6 bases and J by 1 base, with 16 bases between. The CDR3 contains 16 residues. Germline CDR1 reads MNHNY; CDR2 reads SVGAGI (reference sequence). Authors' methods: Nucleated cell counts were estimated from reference gene primer amplification. The method was immunoSEQ multiplex PCR; TCRdb's version includes in-frame clones alone and lacks a portion of them. The V and J calls and clone size are taken from that table; D and trimming were inferred from the DNA. Among 350,000 to 400,000 clones, 86% were seen once, and the ten largest hold 7.1%. Seattle participants joined during active infection and were tracked over time. The data are from a study of blood T cell repertoires in COVID-19. Study overall: Samples taken during acute and convalescent COVID-19 were collected in the United States, Italy and Spain.

The source material was peripheral blood. The clonotype comes from a woman aged 55-69 years with COVID-19, enrolled during active disease. The rearrangement joins TRBV6-6 to TRBJ1-5, with D perhaps matching TRBD1 (6 bases). This CDR3 reads CASSRQQGPSNQPQHF. The DNA of the CDR3 is TGTGCCAGCAGCCGTCAACAGGGCCCCAGCAATCAGCCCCAGCATTTT.